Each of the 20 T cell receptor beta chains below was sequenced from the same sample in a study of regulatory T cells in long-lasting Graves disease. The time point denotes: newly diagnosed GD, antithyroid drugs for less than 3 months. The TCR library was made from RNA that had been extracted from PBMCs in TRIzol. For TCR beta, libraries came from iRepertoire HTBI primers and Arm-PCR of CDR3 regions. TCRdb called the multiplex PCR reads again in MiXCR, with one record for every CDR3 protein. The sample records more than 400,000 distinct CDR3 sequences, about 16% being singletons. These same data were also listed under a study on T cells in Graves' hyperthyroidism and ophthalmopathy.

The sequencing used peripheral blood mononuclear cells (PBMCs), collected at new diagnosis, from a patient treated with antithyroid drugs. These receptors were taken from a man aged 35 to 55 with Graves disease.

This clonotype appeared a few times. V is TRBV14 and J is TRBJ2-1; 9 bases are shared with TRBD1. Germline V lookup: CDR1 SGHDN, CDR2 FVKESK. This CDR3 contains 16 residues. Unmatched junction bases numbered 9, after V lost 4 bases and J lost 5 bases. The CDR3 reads CASSRGQGRGNNEQFF. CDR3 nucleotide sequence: TGTGCCAGCAGCCGAGGACAGGGGCGCGGAAACAATGAGCAGTTCTTC.

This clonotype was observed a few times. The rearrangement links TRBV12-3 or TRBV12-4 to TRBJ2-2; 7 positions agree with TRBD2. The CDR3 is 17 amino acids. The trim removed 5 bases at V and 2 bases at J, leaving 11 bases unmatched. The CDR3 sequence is CASSEGGRALNTGELFF. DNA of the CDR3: TGTGCCAGCAGTGAGGGAGGGCGGGCATTAAACACCGGGGAGCTGTTTTTT.

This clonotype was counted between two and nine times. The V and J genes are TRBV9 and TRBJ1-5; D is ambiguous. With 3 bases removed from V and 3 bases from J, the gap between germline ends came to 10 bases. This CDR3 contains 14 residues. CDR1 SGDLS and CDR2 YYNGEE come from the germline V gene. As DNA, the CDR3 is TGTGCCAGCAGCGCGGACGGGTACAATCAGCCCCAGCATTTT. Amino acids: CASSADGYNQPQHF.

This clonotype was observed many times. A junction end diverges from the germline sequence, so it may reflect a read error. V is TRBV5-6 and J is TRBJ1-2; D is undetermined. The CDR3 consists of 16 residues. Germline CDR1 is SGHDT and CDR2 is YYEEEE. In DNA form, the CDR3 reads TGTGCCAACAGCTTGGTGGGCTTTGGGGCTAACTATGGCTACACCTTC. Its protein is CANSLVGFGANYGYTF.

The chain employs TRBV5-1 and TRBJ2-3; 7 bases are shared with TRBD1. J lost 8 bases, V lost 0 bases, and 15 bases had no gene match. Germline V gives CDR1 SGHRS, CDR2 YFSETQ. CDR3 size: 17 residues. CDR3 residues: CASSLAARDSPSGTQYF. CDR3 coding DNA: TGCGCCAGCAGCTTGGCCGCCCGGGACAGCCCCTCCGGTACGCAGTATTTT.

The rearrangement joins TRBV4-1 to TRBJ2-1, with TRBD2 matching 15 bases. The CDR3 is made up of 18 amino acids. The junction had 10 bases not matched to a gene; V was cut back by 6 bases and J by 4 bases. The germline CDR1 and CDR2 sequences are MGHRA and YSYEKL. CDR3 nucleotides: TGCGCCAGCAGAGGACTAGCGGGAGGGCCATCCCGTTACAATGAGCAGTTCTTC. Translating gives CASRGLAGGPSRYNEQFF.

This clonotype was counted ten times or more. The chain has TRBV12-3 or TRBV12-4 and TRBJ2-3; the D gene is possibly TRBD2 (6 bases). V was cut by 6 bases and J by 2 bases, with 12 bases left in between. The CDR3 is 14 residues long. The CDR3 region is CASRNGLITDTQYF. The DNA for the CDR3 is TGTGCCAGCAGAAACGGACTAATCACAGATACGCAGTATTTT.

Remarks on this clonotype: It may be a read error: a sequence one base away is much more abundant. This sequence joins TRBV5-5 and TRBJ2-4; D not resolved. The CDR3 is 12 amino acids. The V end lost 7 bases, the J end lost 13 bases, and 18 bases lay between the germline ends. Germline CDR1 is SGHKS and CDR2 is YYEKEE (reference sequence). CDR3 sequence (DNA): TGTGCCAGCGGATACCCCTACAATGAGCAGTACTTC. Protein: CASGYPYNEQYF.

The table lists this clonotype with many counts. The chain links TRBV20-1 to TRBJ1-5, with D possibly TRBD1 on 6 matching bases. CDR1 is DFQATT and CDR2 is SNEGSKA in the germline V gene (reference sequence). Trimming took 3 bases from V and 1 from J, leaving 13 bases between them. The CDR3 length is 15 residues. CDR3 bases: TGCAGTGCTAGCGACAGGCGAATGAGCAATCAGCCCCAGCATTTT. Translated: CSASDRRMSNQPQHF.

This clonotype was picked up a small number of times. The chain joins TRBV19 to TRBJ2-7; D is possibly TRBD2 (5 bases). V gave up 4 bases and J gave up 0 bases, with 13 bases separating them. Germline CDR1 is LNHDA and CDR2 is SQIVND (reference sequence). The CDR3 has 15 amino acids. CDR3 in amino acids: CASSTPDSISYEQYF. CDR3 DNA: TGTGCCAGTAGTACTCCGGACTCGATCTCCTACGAGCAGTACTTC.

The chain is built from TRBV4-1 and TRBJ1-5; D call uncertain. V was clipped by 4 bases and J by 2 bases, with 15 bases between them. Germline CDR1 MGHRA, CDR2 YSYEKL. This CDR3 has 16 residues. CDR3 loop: CASSPNAGSGNQPQHF. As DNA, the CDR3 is TGCGCCAGCAGCCCGAATGCGGGGTCTGGCAATCAGCCCCAGCATTTT.

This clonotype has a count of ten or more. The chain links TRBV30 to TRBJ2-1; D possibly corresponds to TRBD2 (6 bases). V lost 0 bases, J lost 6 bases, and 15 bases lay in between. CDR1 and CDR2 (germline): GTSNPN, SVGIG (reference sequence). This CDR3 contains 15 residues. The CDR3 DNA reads TGTGCCTGGAGTGTACGGGGGATTCGGGGCAATGAGCAGTTCTTC. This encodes CAWSVRGIRGNEQFF.

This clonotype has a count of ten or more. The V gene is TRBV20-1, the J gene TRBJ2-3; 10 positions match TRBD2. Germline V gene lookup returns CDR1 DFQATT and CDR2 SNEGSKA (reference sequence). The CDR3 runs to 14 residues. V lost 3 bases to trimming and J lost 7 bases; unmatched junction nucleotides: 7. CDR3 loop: CSARAGLARHTQYF. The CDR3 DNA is TGCAGTGCTAGGGCGGGACTAGCGCGCCATACGCAGTATTTT.

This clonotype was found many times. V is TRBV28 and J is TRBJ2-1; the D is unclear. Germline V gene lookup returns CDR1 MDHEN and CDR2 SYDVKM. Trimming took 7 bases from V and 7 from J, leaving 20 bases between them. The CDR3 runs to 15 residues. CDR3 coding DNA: TGTGCCAGCAAGGAGTTGGCCCTACCCAAAAATGAGCAGTTCTTC. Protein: CASKELALPKNEQFF.

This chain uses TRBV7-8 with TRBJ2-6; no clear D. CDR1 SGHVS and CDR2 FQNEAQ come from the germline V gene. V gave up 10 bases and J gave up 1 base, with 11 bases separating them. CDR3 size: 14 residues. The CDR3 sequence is CAIQQESGANVLTF. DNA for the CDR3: TGTGCCATACAACAAGAGTCTGGGGCCAACGTCCTGACTTTC.

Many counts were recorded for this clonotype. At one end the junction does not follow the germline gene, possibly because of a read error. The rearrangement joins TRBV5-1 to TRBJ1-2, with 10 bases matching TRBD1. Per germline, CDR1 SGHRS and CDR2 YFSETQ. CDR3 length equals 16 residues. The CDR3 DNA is TGTGCCAGCAGCCACGCGACAGGGGGCGAGACCTATGGCTACACCTTC. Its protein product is CASSHATGGETYGYTF. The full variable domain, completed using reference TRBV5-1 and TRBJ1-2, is KAGVTQTPRYLIKTRGQQVTLSCSPISGHRSVSWYQQTPGQGLQFLFEYFSETQRNKGNFPGRFSGRQFSNSRSEMNVSTLELGDSALYLCASSHATGGETYGYTFGSGTRLTVV.

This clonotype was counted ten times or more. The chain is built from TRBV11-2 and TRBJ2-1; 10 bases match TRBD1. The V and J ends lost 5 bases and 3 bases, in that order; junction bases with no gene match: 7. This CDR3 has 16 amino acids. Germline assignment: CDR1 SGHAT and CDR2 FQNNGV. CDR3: CASSRDRGKYYNEQFF. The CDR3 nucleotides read TGTGCCAGCAGCCGGGACAGGGGAAAGTACTACAATGAGCAGTTCTTC.

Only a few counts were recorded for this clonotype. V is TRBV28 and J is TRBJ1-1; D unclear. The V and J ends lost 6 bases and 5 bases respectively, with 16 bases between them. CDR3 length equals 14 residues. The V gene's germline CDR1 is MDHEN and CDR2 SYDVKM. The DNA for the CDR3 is TGTGCCAGCAGCTCAACCCCCGTCGGGACTGAAGCTTTCTTT. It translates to CASSSTPVGTEAFF. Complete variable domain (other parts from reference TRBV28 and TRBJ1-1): DVKVTQSSRYLVKRTGEKVFLECVQDMDHENMFWYRQDPGLGLRLIYFSYDVKMKEKGDIPEGYSVSREKKERFSLILESASTNQTSMYLCASSSTPVGTEAFFGQGTRLTVV.

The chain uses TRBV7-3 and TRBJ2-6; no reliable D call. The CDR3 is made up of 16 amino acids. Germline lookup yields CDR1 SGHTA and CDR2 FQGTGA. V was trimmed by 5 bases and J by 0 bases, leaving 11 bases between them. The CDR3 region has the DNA TGTGCCAGCAGCCTCTCTCAGATCTCTGGGGCCAACGTCCTGACTTTC. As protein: CASSLSQISGANVLTF.

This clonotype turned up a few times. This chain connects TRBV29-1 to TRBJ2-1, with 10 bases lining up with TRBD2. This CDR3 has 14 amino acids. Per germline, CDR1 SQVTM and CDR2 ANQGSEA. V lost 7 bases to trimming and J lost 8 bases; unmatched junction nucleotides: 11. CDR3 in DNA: TGCAGCGCCCTGGGAAGCGGGAGGGGGGATGAGCAGTTCTTC. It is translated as CSALGSGRGDEQFF.